A selection of T cell receptor beta chains follows, all from one sample in a study of cytomegalovirus exposure and HLA in healthy donors. Method: immunoSEQ multiplex PCR; TCRdb's copy keeps in-frame clones and lacks some. The table lists 65,000 to 95,000 clones, approximately 93% of them singletons. The sequencing input was PBMCs. The origin of the receptors is a woman younger than 45 in good health and CMV-seronegative. Both conserved end residues are part of each CDR3. A D gene is named only where the DNA matches it firmly. Only some rows state a clone size, as once, few, many or a class for expanded clones.

d_gene,abundance,j_gene,v_gene,CDR3aa,CDR3nt
.,.,TRBJ1-2,TRBV7-2,CASSSQIAGGYTF,TGTGCCAGCAGCTCCCAAATAGCGGGGGGCTACACCTTC
.,.,TRBJ1-1,TRBV27,CASGKQGADTEAFF,TGTGCCAGCGGAAAACAGGGCGCTGATACTGAAGCTTTCTTT
TRBD1,.,TRBJ1-5,TRBV9,CASSVGQGGNQPQHF,TGTGCCAGCAGCGTAGGACAGGGTGGTAATCAGCCCCAGCATTTT
.,.,TRBJ1-5,TRBV19,CASSADRNQPQHF,TGTGCCAGTAGTGCAGACAGAAATCAGCCCCAGCATTTT
TRBD2,.,TRBJ2-7,TRBV19,CASSSIGRGSTYEQYF,TGTGCCAGTAGCTCCATCGGGCGGGGGTCAACCTACGAGCAGTACTTC
.,.,TRBJ2-5,TRBV5-1,CASSVQDPQETQYF,TGCGCCAGCAGCGTACAGGACCCCCAAGAGACCCAGTACTTC
.,once,TRBJ1-6,TRBV9,CASSLGTRGSPLHF,TGTGCCAGCAGCCTCGGTACGCGCGGGTCACCCCTCCACTTT
TRBD1,.,TRBJ1-4,TRBV6-5,CASRLTGGGEKLFF,TGTGCCAGCAGGTTGACAGGGGGAGGTGAAAAACTGTTTTTT
TRBD1,once,TRBJ2-5,TRBV9,CASSKRTGAGIGETQYF,TGTGCCAGCAGCAAACGAACAGGGGCTGGCATTGGAGAGACCCAGTACTTC
TRBD1,.,TRBJ2-7,TRBV28,CASSPGQPSYEQYF,TGTGCCAGCTCCCCGGGACAGCCTTCCTACGAGCAGTACTTC
.,.,TRBJ1-5,TRBV6-6,CASSYSRGNQPQHF,TGTGCCAGCAGTTACTCGAGGGGCAATCAGCCCCAGCATTTT
.,few,TRBJ1-2,TRBV18,CASSNSPNYGYTF,TGTGCCAGCTCAAACTCGCCTAACTATGGCTACACCTTC
.,.,TRBJ1-1,TRBV7-3,CASSLMARETEAFF,TGTGCCAGCAGCTTAATGGCCCGGGAGACTGAAGCTTTCTTT
.,.,TRBJ1-3,TRBV28,CASSIGQRLNTIYF,TGTGCCAGCAGTATAGGACAGAGATTAAACACCATATATTTT
.,.,TRBJ1-1,TRBV2,CASSDRQVLNTEAFF,TGTGCCAGCAGTGACAGACAGGTGTTGAACACTGAAGCTTTCTTT
.,once,TRBJ1-2,TRBV28,CASSPAEGRGYTF,TGTGCCAGCAGCCCGGCCGAGGGTCGTGGCTACACCTTC
TRBD1,.,TRBJ1-1,TRBV28,CASSLLQGELNTEAFF,TGTGCCAGCAGTTTGCTCCAGGGGGAACTGAACACTGAAGCTTTCTTT
.,.,TRBJ2-6,TRBV9,CASSVAGGPSGANVLTF,TGTGCCAGCAGCGTAGCCGGGGGACCATCTGGGGCCAACGTCCTGACTTTC